Shown below are 31 T cell receptor beta chains from a single sample sequenced in a study of blood T cell repertoires in COVID-19. Assay: immunoSEQ multiplex PCR; the TCRdb copy retains only in-frame clones and omits some. The table includes under 250,000 clones, roughly 85% detected once. The sample taken for sequencing was peripheral blood. The receptors were gathered from a woman in her sixties or seventies with active or convalescent COVID-19.

This clone has only one observation. The rearrangement links TRBV7-2 to TRBJ2-3; 7 bases are a match to TRBD2. V trimming: 3 bases; J trimming: 1 base; junction bases outside the gene matches: 4. Looked up from germline, CDR1 is SGHTA and CDR2 is FQGNSA. The CDR3 is made up of 15 amino acids. The CDR3 nucleotides are TGTGCCAGCAGCTTTCGACTAGCCGGCACAGATACGCAGTATTTT. It yields the protein CASSFRLAGTDTQYF.

This chain links TRBV27 with TRBJ1-5; D gene unclear. The germline V and J ends were trimmed by 5 bases and 3 bases, with 8 bases remaining between them. Per germline, CDR1 MNHEY and CDR2 SMNVEV (reference sequence). The CDR3 is 13 amino acids. In DNA, the CDR3 is TGTGCCAGCAGTCCGGGATACAATCAGCCCCAGCATTTT. This encodes CASSPGYNQPQHF.

The chain carries TRBV5-8 and TRBJ2-7; D is undetermined. The CDR3 consists of 12 residues. Germline loops: CDR1 SGHTS, CDR2 YDEGEE. Trimming shortened V by 5 bases and J by 7 bases, and 13 bases separated the two germline ends. The CDR3 sequence: CASRLSSWEQYF. In nucleotides, the CDR3 is TGTGCCAGCAGGCTGAGCTCTTGGGAGCAGTACTTC.

V and J are TRBV5-1 and TRBJ1-1, with 9 bases lining up with TRBD1. Per the germline V gene, CDR1 is SGHRS and CDR2 is YFSETQ. This CDR3 region has 16 residues. With V trimmed by 4 bases and J by 6 bases, 13 bases remained unmatched. The CDR3 region is CASSKEPPGQGAEAFF. The CDR3 DNA follows: TGCGCCAGCAGCAAGGAACCACCGGGACAGGGAGCTGAAGCTTTCTTT. Drawing the rest from reference TRBV5-1 and TRBJ1-1, the complete variable domain is KAGVTQTPRYLIKTRGQQVTLSCSPISGHRSVSWYQQTPGQGLQFLFEYFSETQRNKGNFPGRFSGRQFSNSRSEMNVSTLELGDSALYLCASSKEPPGQGAEAFFGQGTRLTVV.

J is TRBJ1-1 and V is TRBV27; D gene unclear. The CDR3 covers 13 residues. V was clipped by 6 bases and J by 10 bases, with 18 bases between them. Germline V gives CDR1 MNHEY, CDR2 SMNVEV (reference sequence). DNA for the CDR3: TGTGCCAGCAGCCTTGAAGAGGGCACGAGAGCTTTCTTT. It translates to CASSLEEGTRAFF.

The genes are TRBV28 and TRBJ2-1; TRBD2 agrees at 7 bases. The CDR3 length is 13 residues. V shed 11 bases and J 9 bases; nucleotides not matched to a gene: 13. Looked up from germline, CDR1 is MDHEN and CDR2 is SYDVKM. The CDR3 spells CALQGGVAGEQFF. Written as DNA, the CDR3 is TGTGCCCTCCAGGGCGGGGTAGCGGGTGAGCAGTTCTTC.

The chain links TRBV5-1 to TRBJ2-3; 14 nucleotides agree with TRBD2. V shed 1 base and J 6 bases; nucleotides not matched to a gene: 13. Germline V lookup: CDR1 SGHRS, CDR2 YFSETQ. The CDR3 totals 19 residues. The CDR3 sequence is CASSLLTETSGGAFDTQYF. The CDR3 DNA sequence: TGCGCCAGCAGCTTGTTGACGGAGACTAGCGGGGGGGCTTTCGATACGCAGTATTTT.

The chain combines TRBV6-6 with TRBJ2-2, with a possible D match to TRBD1 (6 bases). The CDR3 runs 14 residues. CDR1 is MNHNY, CDR2 SVGAGI, per germline (reference sequence). V lost 5 bases, J lost 0 bases, and 7 bases lay in between. CDR3 protein: CASSGGANTGELFF. CDR3 bases: TGTGCCAGCAGTGGGGGCGCGAACACCGGGGAGCTGTTTTTT.

The CDR3 bases are TGCGCCAGCAGCTTTGGGCAGGGTGTTGTGAATGAAAAACTGTTTTTT. Encoded protein: CASSFGQGVVNEKLFF. V usage is TRBV5-1 and J usage is TRBJ1-4; D perhaps matches TRBD1 (5 bases). CDR1 and CDR2 (germline): SGHRS, YFSETQ. The V end was cut by 2 bases, the J end by 5 bases, with 16 bases between. The CDR3 spans 16 residues.

The chain has TRBV5-5 and TRBJ1-2; D is perhaps TRBD1 (6 bases). CDR3 length equals 15 residues. The germline gives CDR1 SGHKS, CDR2 YYEKEE (reference sequence). V lost 4 bases, J lost 4 bases, and 17 bases lay in between. The DNA of the CDR3 is TGTGCCAGCAGCCGGGCGGGGGCCTTATCCTATGGCTACACCTTC. Translation gives CASSRAGALSYGYTF.

The J gene is TRBJ1-4, the V gene TRBV28; D gene unclear. Looked up from germline, CDR1 is MDHEN and CDR2 is SYDVKM. Deletions cut 5 bases from V and 8 bases from J, with 18 bases between. The CDR3 covers 15 residues. In DNA form, the CDR3 reads TGTGCCAGCAGTACGATCCTGACTCACGCGGAAAAACTGTTTTTT. This sequence encodes CASSTILTHAEKLFF.

The rearrangement joins TRBV12-3 or TRBV12-4 to TRBJ1-5; D is undetermined. The CDR3 runs 12 residues. V was pared by 6 bases and J by 8 bases, with 11 bases between. CDR3 bases: TGTGCCAGCAGCCGAACCCAGGAGCCCCAGCATTTT. Its protein product is CASSRTQEPQHF.

This clone came up a few times. The V gene is TRBV5-1, the J gene TRBJ2-7, with 9 bases matching TRBD2. In germline, CDR1 is SGHRS, CDR2 YFSETQ. Trimming cost V 6 bases and J 2 bases; bases outside gene matches: 9. The CDR3 covers 15 residues. CDR3 amino acids: CASTPGREGAYEQYF. CDR3 sequence (DNA): TGCGCCAGCACCCCGGGGCGGGAGGGAGCCTACGAGCAGTACTTC. The full variable domain, rest sourced from reference TRBV5-1 and TRBJ2-7, is KAGVTQTPRYLIKTRGQQVTLSCSPISGHRSVSWYQQTPGQGLQFLFEYFSETQRNKGNFPGRFSGRQFSNSRSEMNVSTLELGDSALYLCASTPGREGAYEQYFGPGTRLTVT.

The chain links TRBV29-1 to TRBJ2-3; D unclear. Germline loops: CDR1 SQVTM, CDR2 ANQGSEA. The CDR3 has 13 residues. Trimming left V 5 bases short and J 4 bases short, with 13 bases between. CDR3 in amino acids: CSVRHDGADTQYF. The CDR3 nucleotides read TGCAGCGTTCGACATGACGGCGCAGATACGCAGTATTTT.

J is TRBJ2-3 and V is TRBV6-5; the match to TRBD2 covers 7 bases. This CDR3 is 14 amino acids long. V was pared by 5 bases and J by 4 bases, with 6 bases of the junction left unmatched. Germline V gene lookup returns CDR1 MNHEY and CDR2 SVGAGI. The CDR3 DNA is TGTGCCAGCAGTAACCAAGGGAGGGCAGATACGCAGTATTTT. Translated, it gives CASSNQGRADTQYF.

This clone was counted once. The rearrangement links TRBV30 to TRBJ2-1, with 8 nucleotides matching TRBD2. This CDR3 comprises 15 residues. Germline trimming cut 4 bases from V and 0 bases from J; bases unmatched to any gene: 5. Germline assignment: CDR1 GTSNPN and CDR2 SVGIG (reference sequence). The CDR3 spells CAWKYGGASYNEQFF. CDR3 DNA: TGTGCCTGGAAGTACGGGGGGGCCTCCTACAATGAGCAGTTCTTC.

V gene TRBV30 combines with J gene TRBJ2-1; possibly TRBD1 for D (6 bases). Germline V gene lookup returns CDR1 GTSNPN and CDR2 SVGIG (reference sequence). Between the trimmed V and J ends, which lost 3 bases and 10 bases, there was a span of 13 bases. The CDR3 extends over 12 amino acids. The CDR3 coding sequence is TGTGCCTGGAGCACAACAGGGCGCGAGCAGTTCTTC. Encoded protein: CAWSTTGREQFF. The full variable domain, in which reference TRBV30 and TRBJ2-1 provide the parts outside the CDR3, is SQTIHQWPATLVQPVGSPLSLECTVEGTSNPNLYWYRQAAGRGLQLLFYSVGIGQISSEVPQNLSASRPQDRQFILSSKKLLLSDSGFYLCAWSTTGREQFFGPGTRLTVL.

This chain links TRBV7-9 with TRBJ1-4; D might be TRBD1 (6 bases). The ends were cut back, 4 bases at V and 6 bases at J, with 18 bases in the middle. This CDR3 has 16 amino acids. Germline assignment: CDR1 SEHNR and CDR2 FQNEAQ (reference sequence). Here the CDR3 DNA reads TGTGCCAGCAGCTCCCTGACAGGTGCTGCCTATGAAAAACTGTTTTTT. It encodes CASSSLTGAAYEKLFF.

The V call is TRBV5-1, the J call TRBJ1-1, with D tentatively TRBD1 (5 bases). The V and J ends lost 4 bases and 0 bases respectively, with 10 bases between them. Germline V lookup: CDR1 SGHRS, CDR2 YFSETQ. This CDR3 has 14 residues. Written as DNA, the CDR3 is TGCGCCAGCAGCCAAAGGGGTTTGAACACTGAAGCTTTCTTT. This translates into CASSQRGLNTEAFF.

The rearrangement joins TRBV5-5 to TRBJ2-7; 11 bases agree with TRBD1. CDR1 SGHKS and CDR2 YYEKEE come from the germline V gene (reference sequence). V dropped 4 bases and J dropped 6; count of bases not matched to a gene: 12. CDR3 length equals 16 residues. This chain's CDR3 is CASSVARTGGFSEQYF. The DNA of the CDR3 is TGTGCCAGCAGCGTAGCCAGGACAGGGGGCTTCTCCGAGCAGTACTTC.

The rearrangement uses TRBV3-1 (or the pseudogene TRBV3-2) and TRBJ2-4, with TRBD1 matching 7 bases. Germline V gene data show CDR1 as LGHDT and CDR2 as YNNKEL (reference sequence). V dropped 4 bases and J dropped 9; count of bases not matched to a gene: 9. The CDR3 is 14 residues long. The CDR3 nucleotides are TGTGCCAGCAGCCCCAGACAGGGTGGTGGCATTCAGTACTTC. Its protein product is CASSPRQGGGIQYF.

This clone has just a few counts. The chain joins TRBV2 to TRBJ1-6, with D possibly matching TRBD1 (6 bases). Trimming took 6 bases from V and 0 from J, leaving 12 bases between them. The germline V gene encodes CDR1 SNHLY and CDR2 FYNNEI. The CDR3 runs 16 residues. In DNA form, the CDR3 reads TGTGCCAGCAGCGGAGGGGGGGGCTCCTATAATTCACCCCTCCACTTT. This encodes CASSGGGGSYNSPLHF.

This clone was picked up a small number of times. This sequence joins TRBV5-4 and TRBJ2-2; 9 bases line up with TRBD2. Germline V gives CDR1 SGHNT, CDR2 YYREEE (reference sequence). V shed 4 bases and J 1 base; nucleotides not matched to a gene: 5. CDR3 length equals 16 residues. The CDR3 reads CASSSLAGVNTGELFF. CDR3 in DNA: TGTGCCAGCAGCAGTTTAGCGGGAGTGAACACCGGGGAGCTGTTTTTT.

The gene calls are TRBV2 and TRBJ1-3; D ambiguous. Trimming took off 8 bases at V and 0 bases at J, with 5 bases between the two ends. This CDR3 contains 12 residues. CDR1 is SNHLY and CDR2 is FYNNEI in the germline V gene. The CDR3 loop is CASASSGNTIYF. The CDR3 DNA reads as TGTGCCAGCGCCAGCTCTGGAAACACCATATATTTT.

The chain couples TRBV2 to TRBJ1-4; the D gene is possibly TRBD1 (6 bases). V was pared by 8 bases and J by 0 bases, with 13 bases between. Looked up from germline, CDR1 is SNHLY and CDR2 is FYNNEI. This CDR3 contains 15 residues. CDR3: CASAGVVATNEKLFF. CDR3 bases: TGTGCCAGCGCAGGGGTGGTTGCAACTAATGAAAAACTGTTTTTT.

This chain links TRBV5-8 with TRBJ1-5; tentatively, D is TRBD1 (6 bases). Trimming left V 4 bases short and J 0 bases short, with 17 bases between. This CDR3 has 17 amino acids. The germline V gene has CDR1 SGHTS and CDR2 YDEGEE. CDR3 in DNA: TGTGCCAGCAGCCCGGGGGCGGGGAGGGGTAGCAATCAGCCCCAGCATTTT. Encoded protein: CASSPGAGRGSNQPQHF.

The chain uses TRBV5-1 and TRBJ1-1, with 8 bases matching TRBD1. After removal of 4 bases from V and 4 bases from J, the junction contained 6 bases not matched to a gene. From germline, CDR1 is SGHRS and CDR2 YFSETQ. CDR3 size: 14 residues. The CDR3 sequence is CASSPGQGGTEAFF. In nucleotides, the CDR3 is TGCGCCAGCAGCCCCGGACAGGGCGGCACTGAAGCTTTCTTT.

The sample holds one count of this clone. The chain links TRBV3-1 (or the pseudogene TRBV3-2) to TRBJ2-1, with D perhaps TRBD2 (5 bases). The germline V gene has CDR1 LGHDT and CDR2 YNNKEL (reference sequence). The CDR3 is made up of 14 amino acids. V lost 0 bases and J 7 bases, leaving 10 bases between the germline ends. Here the CDR3 DNA reads TGTGCCAGCAGCCAAGATTTCGGAGGAAATGAGCAGTTCTTC. It specifies CASSQDFGGNEQFF.

The V call is TRBV18, the J call TRBJ1-2; D not resolved. Germline V gene lookup returns CDR1 KGHSH and CDR2 LQKENI. The CDR3 spans 15 residues. V lost 4 bases and J lost 4, with 16 bases in between. The CDR3, as DNA: TGTGCCAGCTCACTCGCCGAGACTGTTATCTATGGCTACACCTTC. This gives the protein CASSLAETVIYGYTF.

The chain carries TRBV1 and TRBJ2-3; TRBD2 is taken as the D call from the table, unchecked against the DNA. TRBV1 represents a pseudogene. The CDR3 has 17 residues. This CDR3 reads CTSSQDGTSGGTDTQYF. CDR3 nucleotide sequence: TGCACCAGCAGCCAAGACGGAACTAGCGGGGGCACAGATACGCAGTATTTT.

This clone appeared a single time. The gene calls are TRBV7-8 and TRBJ1-1; TRBD1 matches at 8 bases. The V segment lost 2 bases and the J segment 5 bases; nucleotides outside the gene matches: 4. CDR3 length: 14 amino acids. Germline loops: CDR1 SGHVS, CDR2 FQNEAQ. CDR3 sequence (DNA): TGTGCCAGCAGCTTACTAACAGGGGGTACTGAAGCTTTCTTT. Its protein is CASSLLTGGTEAFF.